One and the same sample provided the 22 T cell receptor beta chains below, sequenced in a study of regulatory T cells in long-lasting Graves disease. Building the TCR beta libraries relied on iRepertoire HTBI primers, and CDR3 regions underwent Arm-PCR. TCRdb used MiXCR to reprocess the multiplex PCR reads, holding one entry per CDR3 protein. The profile covers about 500,000 distinct CDR3 sequences, with around 13% appearing a single time and roughly 8.9% taken by the ten largest. Time point denoted: newly diagnosed GD, antithyroid drugs for less than 3 months. The TCR library used RNA extracted from PBMCs. These data were also reused for a study on T cells in Graves' hyperthyroidism and ophthalmopathy.

This material consisted of peripheral blood mononuclear cells (PBMCs), taken at new diagnosis, from a patient treated with antithyroid drugs. These receptors originate from a woman in her thirties with Graves disease.

There are a few counts of this clonotype. The chain has TRBV28 and TRBJ2-7, with unresolved D. Per germline, CDR1 MDHEN and CDR2 SYDVKM. Trimming took 7 bases from V and 0 from J, leaving 16 bases between them. This CDR3 comprises 15 residues. The DNA for the CDR3 is TGTGCCAGCACCTCCCCCGGCAGAATCTCCTACGAGCAGTACTTC. This sequence encodes CASTSPGRISYEQYF. Combining the CDR3 with reference TRBV28 and TRBJ2-7 gives the whole variable domain DVKVTQSSRYLVKRTGEKVFLECVQDMDHENMFWYRQDPGLGLRLIYFSYDVKMKEKGDIPEGYSVSREKKERFSLILESASTNQTSMYLCASTSPGRISYEQYFGPGTRLTVT.

This clonotype appeared many times. J is TRBJ2-7 and V is TRBV10-3, with D hard to call. The germline V gene has CDR1 ENHRY and CDR2 SYGVKD. The CDR3 runs 11 residues. V was pared by 4 bases and J by 6 bases, with 7 bases between. The CDR3 coding sequence is TGTGCCATCAGTGTTACCACCGAGCAGTACTTC. It yields the protein CAISVTTEQYF.

The table lists this clonotype with many counts. The chain employs TRBV27 and TRBJ1-1, with D possibly matching TRBD1 (5 bases). V lost 4 bases and J 1 base, leaving 13 bases between the germline ends. The CDR3 consists of 15 residues. CDR1 MNHEY and CDR2 SMNVEV come from the germline V gene (reference sequence). The CDR3 sequence: CASSYTQGRNTEAFF. In DNA, the CDR3 is TGTGCCAGCAGTTATACGCAGGGTCGGAACACTGAAGCTTTCTTT.

The V gene is TRBV19, the J gene TRBJ1-2; D is undetermined. The CDR3 extends over 12 amino acids. Trimming stripped 1 base from V and 7 bases from J, with 7 bases between. Germline CDR1 LNHDA, CDR2 SQIVND (reference sequence). The CDR3 DNA reads TGTGCCAGTAGTATAGCGGGCGTTGGCTACACCTTC. Translation gives CASSIAGVGYTF. The full variable domain, in which reference TRBV19 and TRBJ1-2 provide the parts outside the CDR3, is DGGITQSPKYLFRKEGQNVTLSCEQNLNHDAMYWYRQDPGQGLRLIYYSQIVNDFQKGDIAEGYSVSREKKESFPLTVTSAQKNPTAFYLCASSIAGVGYTFGSGTRLTVV.

This clonotype was seen at least ten times. The CDR3 DNA reads as TGTGCCAGCATTTCCCCCGAGAGGGCAGGGGAGCAGTTCTTC. This encodes CASISPERAGEQFF. The V gene is TRBV2, the J gene TRBJ2-1; possibly TRBD1 or TRBD2 for D (5 bases each). The V end was cut by 7 bases, the J end by 10 bases, with 20 bases between. Germline V CDR1 and CDR2: SNHLY, FYNNEI. The CDR3 covers 14 residues.

The table lists this clonotype with a few counts. The CDR3 spells CASSLSSMGGAYEQYF. CDR3 DNA sequence: TGTGCCAGCAGTTTATCGTCGATGGGGGGAGCCTACGAGCAGTACTTC. The V and J genes are TRBV27 and TRBJ2-7; D might be TRBD2 (6 bases). Trimming left V 0 bases short and J 2 bases short, with 14 bases between. The CDR3 runs 16 residues. The germline V gene has CDR1 MNHEY and CDR2 SMNVEV (reference sequence).

This clonotype was seen at least ten times. V is TRBV11-2 and J is TRBJ2-1; 7 bases are a match to TRBD2. V dropped 3 bases and J dropped 7; count of bases not matched to a gene: 18. Per the germline V gene, CDR1 is SGHAT and CDR2 is FQNNGV. The CDR3 sequence is 18 residues long. In DNA, the CDR3 is TGTGCCAGCAGCTTGGGGAGGGGCCAGCGGCCTCTGGGGAATGAGCAGTTCTTC. This translates into CASSLGRGQRPLGNEQFF.

This clonotype was detected ten times or more. The chain links TRBV11-2 to TRBJ1-1, with D tentatively TRBD1 (5 bases). With 1 base removed from V and 0 bases from J, the gap between germline ends came to 15 bases. This CDR3 contains 17 residues. Germline values: CDR1 SGHAT, CDR2 FQNNGV. The CDR3 DNA sequence: TGTGCCAGCAGCTTAGGTTGGGGCCCCGGGATGAACACTGAAGCTTTCTTT. Translated, it gives CASSLGWGPGMNTEAFF.

This clonotype was detected many times. The J gene is TRBJ2-5, the V gene TRBV24-1; D may be TRBD1 (6 bases). The germline CDR1 and CDR2 sequences are KGHDR and SFDVKD. This CDR3 region has 16 residues. V was trimmed by 1 base and J by 2 bases, leaving 13 bases between them. The CDR3 nucleotides are TGTGCCACCAGTGATTTCGGTTCGACAGGTCAAGAGACCCAGTACTTC. It encodes CATSDFGSTGQETQYF.

The chain links TRBV30 to TRBJ2-5; TRBD2 matches at 7 bases. CDR1 and CDR2 (germline): GTSNPN, SVGIG (reference sequence). CDR3 length: 16 amino acids. V was pared by 0 bases and J by 2 bases, with 9 bases of the junction left unmatched. This CDR3 reads CAWSVRGEGPQETQYF. CDR3 in DNA: TGTGCCTGGAGTGTACGGGGGGAGGGCCCTCAAGAGACCCAGTACTTC.

The table lists this clonotype with a count of one. V gene TRBV27 combines with J gene TRBJ2-3; perhaps TRBD2 as D (6 bases). The CDR3 extends over 16 amino acids. Trimming left V 5 bases short and J 2 bases short, with 17 bases between. Per the germline V gene, CDR1 is MNHEY and CDR2 is SMNVEV (reference sequence). CDR3 sequence (DNA): TGTGCCAGCAGTCCCCTGGGCGGGGTTGCCACAGATACGCAGTATTTT. Its protein is CASSPLGGVATDTQYF.

This clonotype came up many times. The chain combines TRBV6-5 with TRBJ1-2; D unresolved. Per germline, CDR1 MNHEY and CDR2 SVGAGI. This CDR3 has 15 residues. V gave up 2 bases and J gave up 3 bases, with 13 bases separating them. The CDR3 DNA sequence: TGTGCCAGCAGTTACCAAGCCAGGTCTCACTATGGCTACACCTTC. Translation gives CASSYQARSHYGYTF.

The sample holds many counts of this clonotype. The chain combines TRBV28 with TRBJ2-7; D not certain. Germline CDR1 and CDR2: MDHEN and SYDVKM. The CDR3 runs to 14 residues. Trimming removed 7 bases from V and 0 bases from J, with 13 bases in between. CDR3 in DNA: TGTGCCAGCATCGGCGGAACCAGCTCCTACGAGCAGTACTTC. This sequence encodes CASIGGTSSYEQYF.

This clonotype has a handful of counts. The V gene is TRBV4-3, the J gene TRBJ2-3; D may be TRBD1 (6 bases). The CDR3 has 16 residues. Germline loops: CDR1 LGHNA, CDR2 YSLEER. Trimming removed 4 bases at V and 1 base at J, with 15 bases between. The CDR3 here is CASSRSQGHGTDTQYF. In DNA, the CDR3 is TGCGCCAGCAGCCGTTCTCAGGGACATGGCACAGATACGCAGTATTTT.

In its sample, this clonotype was seen a few times. The chain combines TRBV20-1 with TRBJ1-5; D ambiguous. There are 12 residues in the CDR3. V lost 2 bases, J lost 1 base, and 3 bases lay in between. From germline, CDR1 is DFQATT and CDR2 SNEGSKA (reference sequence). CDR3 DNA: TGCAGTGCTAGACAGAGCAATCAGCCCCAGCATTTT. Amino acid sequence: CSARQSNQPQHF.

This clonotype was detected many times. The V call is TRBV19, the J call TRBJ2-1; the D is unclear. Germline-derived CDR1 and CDR2 are LNHDA and SQIVND (reference sequence). V shed 1 base and J shed 4 bases, with 11 bases lying between them. This CDR3 spans 15 amino acids. Written as DNA, the CDR3 is TGTGCCAGTAGTATAGGGGCGAGCCTTTACAATGAGCAGTTCTTC. Its translation: CASSIGASLYNEQFF.

This clonotype was picked up many times. This chain links TRBV19 with TRBJ2-1, with 7 bases identical to TRBD2. The CDR3 totals 17 residues. The germline CDR1 and CDR2 sequences are LNHDA and SQIVND (reference sequence). J was trimmed by 0 bases and V by 1 base; bases with no gene match: 6. The CDR3 protein is CASSIGGSGFSYNEQFF. The CDR3 coding sequence is TGTGCCAGTAGTATAGGTGGTAGCGGGTTCTCCTACAATGAGCAGTTCTTC.

This clonotype was picked up many times. The chain carries TRBV5-1 and TRBJ2-1, with 14 bases fitting TRBD2. CDR1 is SGHRS and CDR2 is YFSETQ in the germline V gene. The CDR3 length is 17 residues. The junction had 4 bases not matched to a gene; V was cut back by 0 bases and J by 5 bases. The CDR3 DNA sequence: TGCGCCAGCAGCTTGGCCGGGACTAGCGGGAGCGACAATGAGCAGTTCTTC. Amino acid sequence: CASSLAGTSGSDNEQFF.

This clonotype was seen a few times. The chain carries TRBV10-3 and TRBJ2-2, with 10 positions matching TRBD2. The CDR3 has 15 amino acids. Per germline, CDR1 ENHRY and CDR2 SYGVKD. The V and J ends lost 6 bases and 2 bases, in that order; junction bases with no gene match: 3. DNA of the CDR3: TGTGCCATCAGCCGGACTAGCGGAAACACCGGGGAGCTGTTTTTT. This sequence encodes CAISRTSGNTGELFF.

This chain connects TRBV20-1 to TRBJ1-5, with 8 bases matching TRBD1. The CDR3 totals 18 residues. Trimming at V came to 1 base and at J to 5 bases, leaving 16 bases not matched to a gene. Germline lookup yields CDR1 DFQATT and CDR2 SNEGSKA (reference sequence). CDR3 sequence reads: CSARVPPLIDRGYQPQHF. DNA for the CDR3: TGCAGTGCTAGAGTCCCACCACTTATAGACAGGGGATATCAGCCCCAGCATTTT.

This clonotype was counted ten times or more. J is TRBJ2-3 and V is TRBV6-1; the D call may be TRBD1 or TRBD2 (6 bases each). Looked up from germline, CDR1 is MNHNS and CDR2 is SASEGT. The length of the CDR3 is 15 residues. V was cut by 8 bases and J by 1 base, with 16 bases left in between. The CDR3 DNA sequence: TGTGCCAGCTCGGATGAGAGGGGGGGCACAGATACGCAGTATTTT. Amino acids: CASSDERGGTDTQYF.

The CDR3 nucleotides are TGCGCCAGCAGCTTGGTCGCTAGCGTAGGGCGGGCCAAAAACATTCAGTACTTC. This gives the protein CASSLVASVGRAKNIQYF. The chain carries TRBV5-1 and TRBJ2-4; D might be TRBD2 (6 bases). Germline V gene data show CDR1 as SGHRS and CDR2 as YFSETQ. Between the trimmed V and J ends, which lost 0 bases and 1 base, there was a span of 17 bases. This CDR3 is 18 amino acids long.